The rows below give T cell receptor beta chains drawn from one sample of a study of cytomegalovirus exposure and HLA in healthy donors. Here immunoSEQ multiplex PCR was the method, and the copy in TCRdb shows in-frame clones only, minus some. The table lists 170,000 or so clones, 75% to 90% of them singletons. Sequencing was performed on PBMCs. Every receptor here comes from a man aged 25 to 40 in good health and CMV-seropositive. Each CDR3 is given with its conserved first and last residue. Clone size is shown for a subset of rows, as once, few, many or a class of expanded clone.

19	TRBJ2-7	TRBV5-1	.	CASSQGTSVRYTATYEQYF
12	TRBJ2-1	TRBV18	.	CASSPYTDRQFF
14	.	TRBV7-2	.	CASSPRTGAYEQYF
14	TRBJ2-1	TRBV5-6	.	CASSLYQGYNEQFF
14	TRBJ1-5	TRBV19	.	CASSAGTGVQPQHF
16	TRBJ2-5	TRBV7-2	.	CASSSSRGGAEETQYF
13	TRBJ2-7	TRBV5-4	.	CASREQRSYEQYF
17	TRBJ2-3	TRBV4-3	few	CASSQGIAGGPTDTQYF
12	TRBJ2-1	TRBV11-2	.	CASSAFGNEQFF
15	TRBJ2-1	TRBV29-1	.	CSVTNPPGQYNEQFF
17	TRBJ2-6	TRBV4-3	.	CASSQEGGSSGANVLTF
14	TRBJ1-2	TRBV4-3	.	CASSQGIGGYGYTF
13	TRBJ2-3	TRBV6-1	.	CASNAGHTDTQYF